This is a list of T cell receptor beta chains from one sample in a study of post-analysis software for immune sequencing data. From the PCR reads, TCRdb called clonotypes with MiXCR, one entry per CDR3 protein. The sample consists of roughly 600,000 distinct CDR3 sequences, about 44% of them appearing once. The sequenced sample was blood. The receptor set was obtained from a girl between 10 and 17 years old with multiple sclerosis. Each CDR3 is given with its conserved first and last residue.

j_call: TRBJ1-1
v_call: TRBV9
cdr3_aa: CASSTGPRDRGLNTEAFF

j_call: TRBJ1-1
v_call: TRBV11-2
cdr3_aa: CASSLSGQHEAFF

j_call: TRBJ1-2
v_call: TRBV10-3
cdr3_aa: CAIRENVQGYGYTF

j_call: TRBJ2-5
v_call: TRBV5-1
cdr3_aa: CASSPSREYQETQYF

j_call: -
v_call: TRBV20-1
cdr3_aa: CSALGKAKGTQYF

j_call: TRBJ2-7
v_call: TRBV7-6
cdr3_aa: CASSFKESSYEQYF

j_call: TRBJ1-2
v_call: TRBV5-1
cdr3_aa: CASSYGQGADGYTF

j_call: TRBJ2-5
v_call: TRBV2
cdr3_aa: CASSDGSRETQYF

j_call: TRBJ2-7
v_call: TRBV3-1
cdr3_aa: CASSQWQSYEQYF

j_call: TRBJ2-1
v_call: TRBV7-6
cdr3_aa: CASSLAPPSGGLSSYNEQFF

j_call: TRBJ2-5
v_call: TRBV7-2
cdr3_aa: CASSLVPLGQEEYF

j_call: TRBJ2-1
v_call: TRBV6-6
cdr3_aa: CASSKQGSSYNEQFF

j_call: TRBJ2-7
v_call: TRBV6-5
cdr3_aa: CASSYSSRTVYEQYF

j_call: TRBJ2-3
v_call: TRBV6-6
cdr3_aa: CASSYDRFGTDTQYF

j_call: TRBJ1-2
v_call: TRBV29-1
cdr3_aa: CSVEGGQSEGYTF

j_call: TRBJ2-3
v_call: TRBV7-2
cdr3_aa: CASSLVPSLADTQYF

j_call: TRBJ2-7
v_call: TRBV7-2
cdr3_aa: CASSPASGRPEQYF

j_call: TRBJ1-2
v_call: TRBV29-1
cdr3_aa: CSVQDGNYGYTF

j_call: -
v_call: TRBV4-1
cdr3_aa: CASSQGVPGGYNEQYF

j_call: -
v_call: TRBV4-1
cdr3_aa: CASSQDAREGSYEQYF

j_call: TRBJ1-2
v_call: TRBV29-1
cdr3_aa: CSARDNSNYGYTF

j_call: TRBJ1-5
v_call: TRBV12-3/TRBV12-4
cdr3_aa: CACRVATDQPQHF

j_call: -
v_call: TRBV24-1
cdr3_aa: CATSDLPSRGGDETQYF

j_call: TRBJ2-5
v_call: TRBV20-1
cdr3_aa: CSARTGVQQETQYF

j_call: TRBJ1-5
v_call: TRBV29-1
cdr3_aa: CSVQNGRYQPQHF

j_call: TRBJ1-6
v_call: TRBV15
cdr3_aa: CATSGSSSYNSPLHF

j_call: TRBJ2-3
v_call: TRBV29-1
cdr3_aa: CSVQRLLAGGTDTQYF

j_call: TRBJ1-1
v_call: TRBV6-2/TRBV6-3
cdr3_aa: CASGFGLGTEAFF

j_call: TRBJ1-1
v_call: TRBV7-3
cdr3_aa: CASSLRPVTGNTEAFF

j_call: TRBJ1-1
v_call: TRBV20-1
cdr3_aa: CSARAVEAFF

j_call: TRBJ2-4
v_call: TRBV2
cdr3_aa: CASSEDSLAKNIQYF

j_call: TRBJ2-4
v_call: TRBV7-9
cdr3_aa: CASSYRLAGGQNIQYF

j_call: TRBJ1-2
v_call: TRBV5-5
cdr3_aa: CASSLWTGPNYGYTF

j_call: TRBJ1-3
v_call: TRBV11-2
cdr3_aa: CASSVSGTGGSGNTIYF

j_call: TRBJ2-5
v_call: TRBV29-1
cdr3_aa: CSVEDRMGGGPLDEQYF

j_call: TRBJ2-3
v_call: TRBV4-1
cdr3_aa: CASSREAGGDTQYF

j_call: TRBJ2-6
v_call: TRBV27
cdr3_aa: CASMRTVSGANVLTF

j_call: TRBJ1-6
v_call: TRBV6-5
cdr3_aa: CASSYRDGPNNSPLHF

j_call: TRBJ2-1
v_call: TRBV25-1
cdr3_aa: CASSEGLASYNEQFF

j_call: TRBJ1-5
v_call: TRBV20-1
cdr3_aa: CSARDGAGINQPQHF

j_call: TRBJ2-1
v_call: TRBV20-1
cdr3_aa: CSATSPKDYNEQFF

j_call: TRBJ2-5
v_call: TRBV5-1
cdr3_aa: CASSLLTSGGQETQYF

j_call: TRBJ2-5
v_call: TRBV7-2
cdr3_aa: CASSSTGGVLETQYF

j_call: TRBJ1-4
v_call: TRBV12-3/TRBV12-4
cdr3_aa: CASSLELREKLFF

j_call: TRBJ1-1
v_call: TRBV27
cdr3_aa: CASSSLGVGANTEAFF

j_call: TRBJ2-3
v_call: TRBV6-6
cdr3_aa: CASSYSRQGEGTQYF

j_call: TRBJ2-2
v_call: TRBV12-3/TRBV12-4
cdr3_aa: CASRGLAGVTGELFF

j_call: TRBJ1-5
v_call: TRBV2
cdr3_aa: CASRASGRINQPQHF

j_call: TRBJ2-7
v_call: TRBV7-2
cdr3_aa: CASSLGGREYEQYF

j_call: TRBJ2-6
v_call: TRBV20-1
cdr3_aa: CSAATGLLSGANVLTF

j_call: TRBJ1-4
v_call: TRBV5-1
cdr3_aa: CASSLGPKNEKLFF

j_call: TRBJ1-2
v_call: TRBV20-1
cdr3_aa: CSASSGGGAAYGYTF

j_call: TRBJ2-7
v_call: TRBV28
cdr3_aa: CASSLKTDEQYF

j_call: TRBJ2-1
v_call: TRBV6-6
cdr3_aa: CASSPRPGLSYNEQFF